The 16 T cell receptor beta chains below come from one sample, sequenced in a study of T cell repertoires in cytomegalovirus infection (dated by TCRdb to the late 2010s). These receptors' targets are unknown. The sequencing machine was an Illumina HiSeq 1500. TCRdb reworked the public reads: Q25 trimming with fastp, MiXCR clone assembly, productive beta chains retained. Each CDR3 protein gets just one entry, which takes the most common genes and DNA from the rows behind it. In this sample the table shows hundreds of thousands of distinct CDR3 sequences, 33% of which occur a single time. The ten largest clones capture 15% to 20% of the sample. This specimen's treatment or condition label, per the study, means: in vitro stimulation with specific CMV peptide epitopes to enrich CMV-specific T cells. The material sequenced was cultured PBMCs, taken from culture after CMV antigen stimulation. The receptors were gathered from a human donor in good health (CMV status not recorded). Some clones in this sample may be carry-over from other donors' samples.

V is TRBV12-3 or TRBV12-4 and J is TRBJ1-5, with 7 bases that match TRBD1. CDR3 length equals 18 residues. With 5 bases clipped from V and 5 bases from J, the junction kept 18 bases outside the gene matches. For the CDR3, the DNA is TGTGCCAGCAGTGCCACCGACAGGGAACGAAGGCGGCATCAGCCCCAGCATTTT. It yields the protein CASSATDRERRRHQPQHF.

This clonotype showed up just a few times. The genes are TRBV7-2 and TRBJ2-2, with D possibly TRBD1 on 7 matching bases. CDR3 length equals 20 residues. Germline CDR1 and CDR2: SGHTA and FQGNSA. Trimming cost V 5 bases and J 5 bases, with 30 bases left between them. CDR3 sequence: CASSPSAFRGDRLVTGELFF. DNA of the CDR3: TGTGCCAGCAGCCCCAGTGCTTTTAGAGGGGACAGACTAGTAACCGGGGAGCTGTTTTTT.

The sample holds many counts of this clonotype. V usage is TRBV6-2 or TRBV6-3 and J usage is TRBJ2-7; 12 bases match TRBD1. Germline CDR1 is MNHEY and CDR2 is SVGEGT. There are 21 residues in the CDR3. V shed 6 bases and J 2 bases; nucleotides not matched to a gene: 23. The CDR3 bases are TGTGCCAGCAGACGTTCCGGGACAGGGGGCAACTCGGGGACTCATGCCTACGAGCAGTACTTC. This gives the protein CASRRSGTGGNSGTHAYEQYF.

This clonotype was picked up a small number of times. The chain employs TRBV12-3 or TRBV12-4 and TRBJ2-1, with 13 bases lining up with TRBD2. Trimming at V came to 6 bases and at J to 8 bases, leaving 10 bases not matched to a gene. The CDR3 length is 16 residues. CDR3 in DNA: TGTGCCAGCAGCCAAGGACTAGCGGGAGCGATGGATGAGCAGTTCTTC. It yields the protein CASSQGLAGAMDEQFF.

The chain links TRBV4-3 to TRBJ1-1; D is perhaps TRBD1 (6 bases). CDR3 length: 15 amino acids. Germline CDR1 LGHNA, CDR2 YSLEER. V dropped 1 base and J dropped 3 bases, with 12 bases sitting between them. CDR3 sequence reads: CASSQGPGEHTEAFF. DNA for the CDR3: TGCGCCAGCAGCCAAGGTCCAGGGGAACACACTGAAGCTTTCTTT.

V and J are TRBV29-1 and TRBJ1-1, with D unresolved. With 4 bases removed from V and 3 bases from J, the gap between germline ends came to 12 bases. CDR3 length equals 13 residues. The V gene's germline CDR1 is SQVTM and CDR2 ANQGSEA. The CDR3: CSVVAPQDTEAFF. CDR3 nucleotide sequence: TGCAGCGTTGTAGCGCCTCAGGACACTGAAGCTTTCTTT.

V gene TRBV19 combines with J gene TRBJ2-1; TRBD1 might be the D (6 bases). The CDR3 consists of 13 residues. Looked up from germline, CDR1 is LNHDA and CDR2 is SQIVND (reference sequence). V was pared by 3 bases and J by 9 bases, with 12 bases between. CDR3 sequence reads: CASSITGTPEQFF. CDR3 DNA sequence: TGTGCCAGTAGTATCACCGGGACACCTGAGCAGTTCTTC.

This clonotype was picked up a small number of times. V and J are TRBV4-2 and TRBJ2-1, with 12 bases that match TRBD1. CDR1 and CDR2 from the germline V gene are LGHNA and YNFKEQ. The junction had 20 bases not matched to a gene; V was cut back by 4 bases and J by 10 bases. CDR3 length: 19 residues. The DNA for the CDR3 is TGTGCCAGCAGCCGTTTGACTCAAAAAGGGGGACAGGGGGCGCGGGAGCAGTTCTTC. Translated, it gives CASSRLTQKGGQGAREQFF.

This CDR3 reads CASRFSREMNEQFF. The CDR3 nucleotides read TGTGCCAGTAGATTCTCGCGGGAGATGAATGAGCAGTTCTTC. The chain carries TRBV19 and TRBJ2-1, with 7 positions matching TRBD2. CDR1 is LNHDA, CDR2 SQIVND, per germline (reference sequence). The junction had 9 bases not matched to a gene; V was cut back by 6 bases and J by 7 bases. The CDR3 runs 14 residues.

This chain joins TRBV6-2 or TRBV6-3 and TRBJ2-1; D gene ambiguous. Germline assignment: CDR1 MNHEY and CDR2 SVGEGT. The V end lost 6 bases, the J end lost 5 bases, and 8 bases lay between the germline ends. The CDR3 consists of 12 residues. The CDR3 loop reads CASSRFNNEQFF. In nucleotides, the CDR3 is TGTGCCAGCAGCCGGTTTAACAATGAGCAGTTCTTC.

V is TRBV27 and J is TRBJ2-5; 7 positions match TRBD2. Trimming removed 4 bases from V and 5 bases from J; junction bases left unmatched: 13. The V gene's germline CDR1 is MNHEY and CDR2 SMNVEV (reference sequence). This CDR3 has 16 residues. In DNA, the CDR3 is TGTGCCAGCAGTTCCCTCGGGGTGGCGGGAGTGGAGACCCAGTACTTC. It codes for CASSSLGVAGVETQYF.

The chain uses TRBV2 and TRBJ2-3; D ambiguous. V dropped 3 bases and J dropped 0 bases, with 10 bases sitting between them. The CDR3 is 15 residues long. CDR1 is SNHLY and CDR2 is FYNNEI in the germline V gene. Here the CDR3 DNA reads TGTGCCAGCAGTGACCTGGCACTCAGCACAGATACGCAGTATTTT. Its protein is CASSDLALSTDTQYF.

J is TRBJ2-2 and V is TRBV6-2 or TRBV6-3; TRBD2 might be the D (5 bases). This CDR3 is built from 14 residues. Germline CDR1 MNHEY, CDR2 SVGEGT. V shed 2 bases and J shed 7 bases, with 11 bases lying between them. CDR3 in DNA: TGTGCCAGCAGTTACGGGCGGGTAGGCGGGGAGCTGTTTTTT. Translated, it gives CASSYGRVGGELFF.

This clonotype turned up a few times. The chain recombines TRBV7-9 with TRBJ1-5; no clear D gene. Deletions cut 4 bases from V and 7 bases from J, with 8 bases between. Germline CDR1 is SEHNR and CDR2 is FQNEAQ (reference sequence). This CDR3 region has 12 residues. The CDR3 DNA sequence: TGTGCCAGCAGCTCCTTTAACCAGCCCCAGCATTTT. It specifies CASSSFNQPQHF.

This clonotype was seen ten or more times. The chain employs TRBV7-2 and TRBJ2-2; TRBD2 aligns across 13 bases. CDR3 length: 20 amino acids. V lost 4 bases and J lost 0; bases outside the gene matches: 11. Germline V gene data show CDR1 as SGHTA and CDR2 as FQGNSA. This chain's CDR3 is CASSSGGTSGKPTNTGELFF. The CDR3 DNA sequence: TGTGCCAGCAGCTCAGGAGGGACTAGCGGGAAACCCACGAACACCGGGGAGCTGTTTTTT.

This clonotype was recorded many times. The gene calls are TRBV7-2 and TRBJ1-6; perhaps TRBD1 as D (5 bases). CDR1 is SGHTA, CDR2 FQGNSA, per germline. Trimming took off 7 bases at V and 10 bases at J, with 11 bases between the two ends. The CDR3 is 12 residues long. CDR3 in DNA: TGTGCCAGCACCGTTTGGGGGTCACCCCTCCACTTT. Its translation is CASTVWGSPLHF. The complete variable domain, with remaining parts taken from reference TRBV7-2 and TRBJ1-6, reads GAGVSQSPSNKVTEKGKDVELRCDPISGHTALYWYRQSLGQGLEFLIYFQGNSAPDKSGLPSDRFSAERTGGSVSTLTIQRTQQEDSAVYLCASTVWGSPLHFGNGTRLTVT.